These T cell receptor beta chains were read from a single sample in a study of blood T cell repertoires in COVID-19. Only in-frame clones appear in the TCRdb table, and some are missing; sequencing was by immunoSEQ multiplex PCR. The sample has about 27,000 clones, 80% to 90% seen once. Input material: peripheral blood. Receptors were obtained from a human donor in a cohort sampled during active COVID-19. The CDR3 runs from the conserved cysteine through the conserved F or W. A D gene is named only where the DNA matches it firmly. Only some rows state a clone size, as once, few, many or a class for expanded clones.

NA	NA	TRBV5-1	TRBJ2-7	TGCGCCAGCAGCTTTTCCAGCGAATACGAGCAGTACTTC	CASSFSSEYEQYF
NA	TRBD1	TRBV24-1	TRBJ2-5	TGTGCCACCAGTGATCTCGGACAGGGTCTGAAGACCCAGTACTTC	CATSDLGQGLKTQYF
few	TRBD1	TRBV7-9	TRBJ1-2	TGTGCCAGCAACGGACAGGGCTATGGCTACACCTTC	CASNGQGYGYTF
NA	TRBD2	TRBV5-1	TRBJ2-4	TGCGCCAGCAGCCTACCGACTAGCGGGGGACACGAATTCCAGAACAAAAACATTCAGTACTTC	CASSLPTSGGHEFQNKNIQYF
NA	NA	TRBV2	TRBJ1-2	TGTGCCAGCAGTTGGGAGGGAAACTATGGCTACACCTTC	CASSWEGNYGYTF
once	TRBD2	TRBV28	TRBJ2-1	TGTGCCAGCAGTTGGACTAGCGGGAGGCTTAGCTCCTACAATGAGCAGTTCTTC	CASSWTSGRLSSYNEQFF
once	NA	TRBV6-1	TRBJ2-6	TGTGCCAGCAGTGAGACAGCTGGGGCCAACGTCCTGACTTTC	CASSETAGANVLTF
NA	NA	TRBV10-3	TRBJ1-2	TGTGCCATCAAACCCGGACAGAACTATGGCTACACCTTC	CAIKPGQNYGYTF
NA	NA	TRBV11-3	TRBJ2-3	TGTGCCAGCAGCTTAGGTCCTAGAGATACGCAGTATTTT	CASSLGPRDTQYF
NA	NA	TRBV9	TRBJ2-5	TGTGCCAGCAGCGTAGGAACTGTCCTAGAAGAGACCCAGTACTTC	CASSVGTVLEETQYF
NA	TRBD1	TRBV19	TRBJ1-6	TGTGCCAGTAGTGTACAGGGGAGCTCCTATAATTCACCCCTCCACTTT	CASSVQGSSYNSPLHF
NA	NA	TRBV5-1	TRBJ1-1	TGCGCCAGCAGCTTTGGACTGGAAAGAGGCACTGAAGCTTTCTTT	CASSFGLERGTEAFF
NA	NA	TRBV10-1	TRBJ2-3	TGCGCCAGCAGTGAGTCAACTGGGCAAGAGACGCAGTATTTT	CASSESTGQETQYF
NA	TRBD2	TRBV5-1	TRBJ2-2	TGCGCCAGCAGCCTTAGCGGGGAAAACACCGGGGAGCTGTTTTTT	CASSLSGENTGELFF
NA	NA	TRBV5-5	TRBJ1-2	TGTGCCAGCAGGCGAGCAGGCTCTAACTATGGCTACACCTTC	CASRRAGSNYGYTF